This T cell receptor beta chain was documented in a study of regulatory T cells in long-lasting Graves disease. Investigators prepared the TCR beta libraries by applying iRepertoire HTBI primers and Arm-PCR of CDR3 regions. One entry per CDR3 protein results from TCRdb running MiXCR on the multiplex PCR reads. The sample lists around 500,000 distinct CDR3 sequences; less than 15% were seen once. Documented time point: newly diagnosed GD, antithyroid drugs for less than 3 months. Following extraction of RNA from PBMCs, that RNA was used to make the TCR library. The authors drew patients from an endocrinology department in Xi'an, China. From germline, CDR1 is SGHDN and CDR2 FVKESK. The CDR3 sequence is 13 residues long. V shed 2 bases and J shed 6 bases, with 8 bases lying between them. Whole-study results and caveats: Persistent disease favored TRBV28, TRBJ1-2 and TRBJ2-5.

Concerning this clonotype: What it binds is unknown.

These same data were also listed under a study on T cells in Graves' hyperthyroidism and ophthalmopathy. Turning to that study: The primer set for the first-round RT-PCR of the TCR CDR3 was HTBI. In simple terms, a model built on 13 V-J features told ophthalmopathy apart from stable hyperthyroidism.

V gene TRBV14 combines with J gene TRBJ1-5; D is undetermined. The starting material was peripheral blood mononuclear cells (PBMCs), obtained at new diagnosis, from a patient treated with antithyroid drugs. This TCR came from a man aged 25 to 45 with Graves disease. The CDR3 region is CASSQLSGQPQHF. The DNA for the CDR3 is TGTGCCAGCAGCCAACTTTCGGGTCAGCCCCAGCATTTT.